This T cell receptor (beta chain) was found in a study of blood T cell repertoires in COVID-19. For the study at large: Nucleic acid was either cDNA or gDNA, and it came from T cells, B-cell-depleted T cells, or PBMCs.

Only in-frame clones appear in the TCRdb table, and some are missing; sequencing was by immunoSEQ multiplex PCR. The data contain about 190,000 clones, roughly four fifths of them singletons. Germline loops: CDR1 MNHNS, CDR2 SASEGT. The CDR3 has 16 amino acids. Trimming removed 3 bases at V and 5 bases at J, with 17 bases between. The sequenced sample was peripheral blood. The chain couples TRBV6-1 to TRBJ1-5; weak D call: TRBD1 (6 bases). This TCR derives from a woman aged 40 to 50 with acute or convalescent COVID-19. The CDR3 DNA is TGTGCCAGCAGTGATCGTGTCAGGGGAGGGGATCAGCCCCAGCATTTT. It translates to CASSDRVRGGDQPQHF.